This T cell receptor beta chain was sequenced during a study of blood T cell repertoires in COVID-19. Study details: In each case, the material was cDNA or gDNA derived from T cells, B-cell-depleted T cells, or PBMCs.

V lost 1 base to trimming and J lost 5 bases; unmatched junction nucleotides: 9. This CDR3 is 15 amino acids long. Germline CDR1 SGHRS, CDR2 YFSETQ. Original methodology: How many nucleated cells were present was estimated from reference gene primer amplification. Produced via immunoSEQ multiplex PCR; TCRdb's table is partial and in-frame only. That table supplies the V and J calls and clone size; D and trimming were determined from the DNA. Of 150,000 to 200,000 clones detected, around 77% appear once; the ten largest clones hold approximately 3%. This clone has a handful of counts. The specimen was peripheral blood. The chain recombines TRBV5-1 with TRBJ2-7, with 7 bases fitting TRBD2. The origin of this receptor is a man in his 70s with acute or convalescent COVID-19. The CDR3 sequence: CASSLIRGSRDEQYF. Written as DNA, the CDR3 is TGCGCCAGCAGCTTGATACGCGGGAGCCGGGACGAGCAGTACTTC. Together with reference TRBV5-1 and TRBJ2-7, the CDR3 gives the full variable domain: KAGVTQTPRYLIKTRGQQVTLSCSPISGHRSVSWYQQTPGQGLQFLFEYFSETQRNKGNFPGRFSGRQFSNSRSEMNVSTLELGDSALYLCASSLIRGSRDEQYFGPGTRLTVT.